The source of this TCR beta chain is a study of human T cells and chemical hapten exposure. The study's findings and limits: DPC sensitization left the count of TCRs above 1 in 1000 unchanged.

Separate cDNA molecules received unique molecular identifiers, which the library attached to them. In TCRdb, the RACE reads were re-called with MiXCR into one record per CDR3 protein. The sample lists over 300,000 distinct CDR3 sequences; about 5.1% were seen once. This clonotype was picked up many times. Its antigen is unknown. Germline V CDR1 and CDR2: SGHRS, YFSETQ. The junction had 6 bases not matched to a gene; V was cut back by 4 bases and J by 4 bases. This CDR3 spans 16 amino acids. The time point is: pre-sensitization, week 0. Documented treatment: therapeutic diphenylcyclopropenone sensitization with weekly scalp DPC. Prior to application of each patch test, blood was drawn.

This receptor was identified in a woman aged 45 to 65 with alopecia areata. Some clones in this sample may be carry-over from other donors' samples. The chain carries TRBV5-1 and TRBJ2-6; TRBD1 matches at 9 bases. Sequences were derived from whole blood, sampled in connection with sensitization to the hapten diphenylcyclopropenone (DPC). CDR3 amino acids: CASSHRTGDGANVLTF. The CDR3 DNA is TGCGCCAGCAGCCACCGGACAGGGGACGGGGCCAACGTCCTGACTTTC.